This T cell receptor beta chain was identified in a study of T cells in localized non-small cell lung cancer (dated by TCRdb to 2019 to 2021). Some background on the complete study: Comparing tumors with uninvolved tumor-adjacent lungs, the study looked at the T cell repertoires of 236 patients with early-stage NSCLC. All 240 or so NSCLC patients in the cohort were treatment-naive and had localized lung tumors that were resected. A mean age of around 66 years was recorded for the NSCLC patients, of whom 129 were male and 90 to 110 were female.

The immunoSEQ Assay was used to sequence TCR beta CDR3 regions from DNA. The authors' analysis ran thus. To compute T cell density, TCR beta template counts were normalized to usable DNA, which was estimated by amplifying housekeeping genes. The preseqR package was used to estimate richness by extrapolating to 400,000 templates for PBMC samples and to 120,000 templates for tissue samples. Clonality was defined by subtracting Pielou's evenness from one. Tissue-enriched TCRs were identified by differential abundance testing using productive amino-acid clonotypes, minimum total count 5 and alpha 0.1. The Jaccard Index and the Morisita Overlap Index were used to measure repertoire overlap between compartments. GLIPH clustered TCR beta CDR3s with public tetramer-defined viral CDR3s; viral motifs required at least three viral sequences plus V-gene enrichment. Drawn from immuneACCESS, this table holds only the in-frame rearrangements with V and J called that TCRdb kept. Clones are partly lost; checked studies trace under half to an unresolved V gene and leave the rest unexplained. Clone size and V and J calls were adopted from that table, with D and trimming inferred from the DNA. This sample comprises 25,000 to 35,000 clones, about four fifths of them detected only once. The top ten clonotypes cover approximately 5.4% of the sample.

What the research found in general, with its limitations: Higher T cell density in blood was associated with longer overall survival, whereas higher clonality in adjacent lung was associated with shorter survival. Uninvolved tumor-adjacent lung showed the highest T cell clonality, higher than tumor, which suggests more focused antigenic responses in the uninvolved tumor-adjacent lung. Because the study design was exploratory, TCR variables were selected using unadjusted p-values without false-discovery rate correction. A median of 57 of the top 100 tumor clones turned up in the paired uninvolved adjacent lung, and 25 to 35 of those clones also ranked among the top 100 of that same adjacent lung. Because multi-region tumor sequencing was not done, intratumor heterogeneity could not be ruled out.

At diagnosis, peripheral blood, uninvolved tumor-adjacent lung and tumor were collected and were preserved as a mix of fresh-frozen and FFPE material. For TCR repertoire profiling, the blood samples were analyzed as peripheral blood mononuclear cells. The germline V gene provides CDR1 MDHEN and CDR2 SYDVKM. The CDR3 runs 13 amino acids, cysteine and phenylalanine included. Only CDR3 DNA is held: 39 bases, read in frame from base 1. A remark on this clone: The target of this receptor is not known. At one end the junction does not follow the germline gene, possibly because of a read error.

The receptor was isolated from a man between 40 and 69 years old with stage III lung adenocarcinoma. In this chain, TRBV28 is recombined with TRBJ2-4; no D gene can be assigned with confidence. Material: peripheral blood mononuclear cells, obtained before any cancer treatment. The DNA is as follows: TGTGCCAGCGGTTTGGCGGCCAAAAACATTCAGTACTTC. It encodes CASGLAAKNIQYF.